These 29 T cell receptor beta chains were all obtained from the same sample, sequenced in a study of OX40 agonist ivuxolimab in advanced cancers. Data came from immunoSEQ multiplex PCR; TCRdb stores just in-frame clones and leaves some out. The sample has 80,000 to 95,000 clones; more than 80% are singletons. The sequencing used CD4+ or CD8+ T cells sorted from blood, collected in a trial of the OX40 agonist ivuxolimab. The receptors originated from an adult with an advanced solid tumor such as melanoma, head and neck, liver or kidney cancer.

J is TRBJ2-5 and V is TRBV6-5, with 8 bases lining up with TRBD2. V lost 6 bases and J lost 0; bases outside the gene matches: 6. Looked up from germline, CDR1 is MNHEY and CDR2 is SVGAGI. The CDR3 consists of 15 residues. The CDR3 protein is CASSRTGGYQETQYF. CDR3 bases: TGTGCCAGCAGCCGAACGGGGGGGTACCAAGAGACCCAGTACTTC.

The chain couples TRBV5-4 to TRBJ2-3, with 12 bases fitting TRBD2. After removal of 4 bases from V and 3 bases from J, the junction contained 6 bases not matched to a gene. The CDR3 covers 16 residues. CDR1 and CDR2 from the germline V gene are SGHNT and YYREEE (reference sequence). The CDR3 is CASSQKTSGRTDTQYF. As DNA, the CDR3 is TGTGCCAGCAGCCAAAAGACTAGCGGGAGAACAGATACGCAGTATTTT.

With respect to this clone: The same CDR3 can be traced to other DNA sequences in this sample. V usage is TRBV5-1 and J usage is TRBJ2-7; D is ambiguous. CDR1 and CDR2 from the germline V gene are SGHRS and YFSETQ. This CDR3 contains 11 residues. Trimming left V 4 bases short and J 3 bases short, with 5 bases between. CDR3 sequence reads: CASSLGYEQYF. The CDR3 DNA follows: TGCGCCAGCAGCCTGGGCTACGAGCAGTACTTC.

V gene TRBV7-9 combines with J gene TRBJ2-7; the D is unclear. Trimming took 3 bases from V and 5 from J, leaving 8 bases between them. The germline V gene encodes CDR1 SEHNR and CDR2 FQNEAQ (reference sequence). The CDR3 spans 12 residues. The DNA of the CDR3 is TGTGCCAGCAGCTTGGGAAGAAACGAGCAGTACTTC. Protein: CASSLGRNEQYF.

Regarding this clone: Other DNA sequences from this sample encode an identical CDR3 as well. V gene TRBV19 combines with J gene TRBJ2-3, with D unclear. Trimming left V 3 bases short and J 3 bases short, with 13 bases between. Germline V lookup: CDR1 LNHDA, CDR2 SQIVND (reference sequence). The CDR3 is 15 amino acids. Here the CDR3 reads CASSIFGRPTDTQYF. CDR3 coding DNA: TGTGCCAGTAGTATTTTCGGGCGACCTACAGATACGCAGTATTTT.

This chain links TRBV28 with TRBJ1-4; D unclear. V was trimmed by 6 bases and J by 8 bases, leaving 10 bases between them. Germline V gene lookup returns CDR1 MDHEN and CDR2 SYDVKM. CDR3 length: 12 amino acids. CDR3: CASSLGREKLFF. As DNA, the CDR3 is TGTGCCAGCAGCCTGGGCCGGGAAAAACTGTTTTTT.

The gene calls are TRBV27 and TRBJ2-7, with 9 bases fitting TRBD2. The CDR3 is 15 residues long. V gave up 2 bases and J gave up 3 bases; unmatched junction bases: 5. CDR1 is MNHEY and CDR2 is SMNVEV in the germline V gene (reference sequence). In nucleotides, the CDR3 is TGTGCCAGCAGTTTAAGCCTAGCGGGGCACTACGAGCAGTACTTC. Translated: CASSLSLAGHYEQYF.

The CDR3 DNA sequence: TGTGCCATCAGTGGGGACAGGGACGGGGGCGGCCACAATGAGCAGTTCTTC. The encoded protein is CAISGDRDGGGHNEQFF. The rearrangement joins TRBV10-3 to TRBJ2-1; 9 nucleotides match TRBD1. The germline V gene encodes CDR1 ENHRY and CDR2 SYGVKD. The CDR3 loop spans 17 amino acids. With 4 bases clipped from V and 5 bases from J, the junction kept 12 bases outside the gene matches.

CDR3 protein: CAINQGLHNEQFF. CDR3 nucleotide sequence: TGTGCCATCAATCAGGGACTTCACAATGAGCAGTTCTTC. The chain carries TRBV10-3 and TRBJ2-1; a weak D match, TRBD2 (6 bases). With 7 bases removed from V and 5 bases from J, the gap between germline ends came to 12 bases. This CDR3 has 13 amino acids. Per the germline V gene, CDR1 is ENHRY and CDR2 is SYGVKD.

The rearrangement links TRBV4-1 to TRBJ2-1; TRBD2 agrees at 7 bases. CDR3 length: 15 residues. Germline-derived CDR1 and CDR2 are MGHRA and YSYEKL. The V segment lost 0 bases and the J segment 4 bases; nucleotides outside the gene matches: 3. This CDR3 reads CASSQETSEYNEQFF. Written as DNA, the CDR3 is TGCGCCAGCAGCCAAGAAACTAGCGAGTACAATGAGCAGTTCTTC.

The chain joins TRBV27 to TRBJ1-4, with D tentatively TRBD1 (6 bases). V lost 6 bases to trimming and J lost 4 bases, with 21 bases between them. The CDR3 totals 17 residues. The V gene's germline CDR1 is MNHEY and CDR2 SMNVEV (reference sequence). CDR3 DNA: TGTGCCAGCAGGCCGTCCCCCGCTTACAGGGATAATGAAAAACTGTTTTTT. It specifies CASRPSPAYRDNEKLFF.

The chain has TRBV11-2 and TRBJ2-7, with a tentative D call TRBD2 (6 bases). V gave up 6 bases and J gave up 3 bases, with 12 bases separating them. Germline CDR1 reads SGHAT; CDR2 reads FQNNGV. The CDR3 has 13 amino acids. The CDR3 sequence: CASRLTSSYEQYF. CDR3 nucleotides: TGTGCCAGCAGGTTGACTAGTAGCTACGAGCAGTACTTC.

V usage is TRBV10-3 and J usage is TRBJ2-7, with 8 bases matching TRBD1. The length of the CDR3 is 14 residues. V lost 3 bases to trimming and J lost 5 bases; unmatched junction nucleotides: 6. From germline, CDR1 is ENHRY and CDR2 SYGVKD. This CDR3 is CAISEGQGAHEQYF. The CDR3 bases are TGTGCCATCAGTGAAGGCCAGGGGGCTCACGAGCAGTACTTC.

The chain employs TRBV7-3 and TRBJ2-3; maybe TRBD2 (6 bases). Trimming removed 4 bases at V and 8 bases at J, with 19 bases between. Germline V gene sequence: CDR1 SGHTA, CDR2 FQGTGA. The length of the CDR3 is 15 residues. The CDR3 loop reads CASSSRDSASPTQYF. The DNA of the CDR3 is TGTGCCAGCAGCTCACGGGACTCCGCGAGTCCTACGCAGTATTTT.

The V gene is TRBV4-1, the J gene TRBJ2-1; D call uncertain. Trimming stripped 3 bases from V and 4 bases from J, with 10 bases between. This CDR3 contains 14 residues. Germline V gives CDR1 MGHRA, CDR2 YSYEKL. CDR3 protein: CASSQNEDYNEQFF. In nucleotides, the CDR3 is TGCGCCAGCAGCCAGAACGAGGATTACAATGAGCAGTTCTTC.

This sequence joins TRBV29-1 and TRBJ2-1; 10 nucleotides agree with TRBD2. Germline V gene sequence: CDR1 SQVTM, CDR2 ANQGSEA. Germline trimming cut 3 bases from V and 9 bases from J; bases unmatched to any gene: 5. CDR3 length: 13 residues. This chain's CDR3 is CSVEASGRGEQFF. The CDR3 DNA reads TGCAGCGTTGAGGCTAGCGGGAGAGGTGAGCAGTTCTTC.

The chain is built from TRBV6-5 and TRBJ2-3, with a possible D match to TRBD2 (6 bases). Per the germline V gene, CDR1 is MNHEY and CDR2 is SVGAGI. CDR3 size: 15 residues. V was shortened by 5 bases and J by 4 bases, with 16 bases between the two germline ends. CDR3 sequence: CASSPTWAGPDTQYF. The CDR3 DNA sequence: TGTGCCAGCAGTCCCACTTGGGCGGGGCCAGATACGCAGTATTTT.

The chain joins TRBV9 to TRBJ2-1; TRBD2 aligns across 7 bases. Germline CDR1 SGDLS, CDR2 YYNGEE. This CDR3 comprises 15 residues. J lost 8 bases, V lost 4 bases, and 12 bases had no gene match. The CDR3 coding sequence is TGTGCCAGCAGCCTCTGGGGGGAGGGAGCGTATGAGCAGTTCTTC. Translating gives CASSLWGEGAYEQFF. The variable domain in full, with the rest retrieved from reference TRBV9 and TRBJ2-1, is DSGVTQTPKHLITATGQRVTLRCSPRSGDLSVYWYQQSLDQGLQFLIQYYNGEERAKGNILERFSAQQFPDLHSELNLSSLELGDSALYFCASSLWGEGAYEQFFGPGTRLTVL.

The chain has TRBV11-3 and TRBJ2-7; 11 bases line up with TRBD2. Losses at the gene ends were 2 bases for V and 6 bases for J; bases not matched to a gene: 12. The CDR3 runs to 17 residues. Germline CDR1 SGHNT, CDR2 YENEEA. The CDR3 protein is CASSLTTGTSGLTEQYF. The CDR3 DNA is TGTGCCAGCAGCTTAACCACCGGGACTAGCGGACTAACCGAGCAGTACTTC. Variable domain in full (rest from reference TRBV11-3 and TRBJ2-7): EAGVVQSPRYKIIEKKQPVAFWCNPISGHNTLYWYLQNLGQGPELLIRYENEEAVDDSQLPKDRFSAERLKGVDSTLKIQPAELGDSAVYLCASSLTTGTSGLTEQYFGPGTRLTVT.

The chain combines TRBV18 with TRBJ2-1, with TRBD2 as a possible D gene (5 bases). V gave up 0 bases and J gave up 4 bases, with 7 bases separating them. The germline V gene has CDR1 KGHSH and CDR2 LQKENI. There are 14 residues in the CDR3. For the CDR3, the DNA is TGTGCCAGCTCACCACCGACTACATACAATGAGCAGTTCTTC. Residues: CASSPPTTYNEQFF.

This chain connects TRBV5-6 to TRBJ2-7, with D possibly being TRBD2 (6 bases). The CDR3 covers 12 residues. Germline V gene data show CDR1 as SGHDT and CDR2 as YYEEEE. V lost 5 bases to trimming and J lost 1 base, with 7 bases between them. CDR3 bases: TGTGCCAGCAGTCGGGAGTCCTACGAGCAGTACTTC. Its protein is CASSRESYEQYF.

This chain links TRBV9 with TRBJ2-7; D possibly uses TRBD1 or TRBD2 (5 bases each). This CDR3 contains 15 residues. V was cut by 0 bases and J by 0 bases, with 10 bases left in between. Per germline, CDR1 SGDLS and CDR2 YYNGEE. CDR3 sequence: CASSVGGVSSYEQYF. The CDR3 nucleotides read TGTGCCAGCAGCGTAGGAGGGGTAAGCTCCTACGAGCAGTACTTC.

On this clone: A read error may produce the germline difference seen at one junction end. This chain uses TRBV7-7 with TRBJ2-5, with 7 bases fitting TRBD2. The CDR3 runs to 13 residues. CDR1 SSHAT and CDR2 FNYEAQ come from the germline V gene (reference sequence). This CDR3 reads CASSGEGRGAQYF. DNA of the CDR3: TGTGCTAGCAGCGGTGAGGGTCGGGGGGCCCAGTACTTC.

The chain couples TRBV27 to TRBJ1-5, with D possibly TRBD1 on 6 matching bases. From germline, CDR1 is MNHEY and CDR2 SMNVEV (reference sequence). Trimming stripped 0 bases from V and 7 bases from J, with 16 bases between. CDR3 size: 16 residues. The CDR3 loop reads CASSLSGGQGGQPQHF. The CDR3 DNA reads TGTGCCAGCAGTTTATCGGGGGGGCAGGGAGGGCAGCCCCAGCATTTT.

CDR3 sequence: CASSQAGTSGSGTQYF. The DNA for the CDR3 is TGTGCCAGCAGCCAAGCCGGGACTAGCGGGAGTGGGACCCAGTACTTC. The V call is TRBV4-2, the J call TRBJ2-5; 14 bases map to TRBD2. V lost 1 base and J lost 7; bases outside the gene matches: 5. CDR3 length: 16 amino acids. Per germline, CDR1 LGHNA and CDR2 YNFKEQ.

This clone showed up just once. This chain uses TRBV14 with TRBJ2-7, with D possibly TRBD1 on 5 matching bases. CDR3 length: 13 amino acids. Between the trimmed V and J ends, which lost 2 bases and 3 bases, there was a span of 8 bases. The germline gives CDR1 SGHDN, CDR2 FVKESK. For the CDR3, the DNA is TGTGCCAGCAGCCAAACAGGATACTACGAGCAGTACTTC. It specifies CASSQTGYYEQYF. The entire variable domain, with the rest obtained from reference TRBV14 and TRBJ2-7, is as follows: EAGVTQFPSHSVIEKGQTVTLRCDPISGHDNLYWYRRVMGKEIKFLLHFVKESKQDESGMPNNRFLAERTGGTYSTLKVQPAELEDSGVYFCASSQTGYYEQYFGPGTRLTVT.

The J gene is TRBJ2-7, the V gene TRBV18, with 13 bases fitting TRBD2. This CDR3 is built from 16 residues. V dropped 3 bases and J dropped 3; count of bases not matched to a gene: 5. Germline V gene sequence: CDR1 KGHSH, CDR2 LQKENI. In DNA form, the CDR3 reads TGTGCCAGCTCACCGGTCGGGACTAGCGGGATCTACGAGCAGTACTTC. Protein product: CASSPVGTSGIYEQYF.

V gene TRBV23-1 combines with J gene TRBJ2-4; 11 nucleotides align to TRBD2. TRBV23-1 carries the ORF label, with uncertain function. The J segment lost 1 base and the V segment lost 0 bases, leaving 17 bases of the junction unmatched. The CDR3 consists of 22 residues. CDR3 sequence reads: CASSQSGGTVAGGDPAKNIQYF. CDR3 nucleotides: TGCGCCAGCAGTCAATCGGGGGGGACAGTAGCGGGAGGGGATCCGGCCAAAAACATTCAGTACTTC.

The V gene is TRBV9, the J gene TRBJ1-1; D possibly corresponds to TRBD1 (5 bases). The CDR3 is 12 amino acids. V lost 7 bases, J lost 1 base, and 8 bases lay in between. The germline V gene has CDR1 SGDLS and CDR2 YYNGEE. The CDR3 spells CASSGGNTEAFF. The CDR3 DNA sequence: TGTGCCAGCTCCGGGGGGAACACTGAAGCTTTCTTT.